These 9 T cell receptor beta chains were all obtained from the same sample, sequenced in a study of cytotoxic CD8 clonotypes in ibrutinib-treated CLL. Clones were read by immunoSEQ multiplex PCR, and TCRdb kept only the in-frame ones, dropping some. The data contain some 350,000 clones, 67% of them seen just once; the ten biggest clones take up roughly 6.8%. The sample here was PBMCs, taken after 36 months of ibrutinib treatment. Every receptor here comes from a human donor with chronic lymphocytic leukemia.

V is TRBV29-1 and J is TRBJ2-3; TRBD1 agrees at 8 bases. CDR3 length: 13 residues. V was clipped by 2 bases and J by 5 bases; unmatched bases: 3. Germline V gives CDR1 SQVTM, CDR2 ANQGSEA. CDR3 coding DNA: TGCAGCGTTGAACTTACAGGGGGAGATACGCAGTATTTT. Translated, it gives CSVELTGGDTQYF.

This clone has just a few counts. The chain carries TRBV15 and TRBJ2-5; the match to TRBD1 covers 7 bases. The germline gives CDR1 LNHNV, CDR2 YYDKDF (reference sequence). V dropped 5 bases and J dropped 2; count of bases not matched to a gene: 8. This CDR3 is 15 amino acids long. CDR3 sequence: CATSDHGTEQETQYF. CDR3 bases: TGTGCCACCAGCGACCACGGGACAGAGCAAGAGACCCAGTACTTC.

A single count supports this clone. The chain has TRBV15 and TRBJ2-2, with TRBD2 as a possible D gene (5 bases). V was shortened by 0 bases and J by 6 bases, with 5 bases between the two germline ends. This CDR3 spans 13 amino acids. Germline values: CDR1 LNHNV, CDR2 YYDKDF (reference sequence). CDR3 DNA: TGTGCCACCAGCAGAGATAGCGCCGGGGAGCTGTTTTTT. It yields the protein CATSRDSAGELFF. The variable domain in full, with the rest retrieved from reference TRBV15 and TRBJ2-2, is DAMVIQNPRYQVTQFGKPVTLSCSQTLNHNVMYWYQQKSSQAPKLLFHYYDKDFNNEADTPDNFQSRRPNTSFCFLDIRSPGLGDTAMYLCATSRDSAGELFFGEGSRLTVL.

Note on this clone: Additional DNA sequences in this sample encode the identical CDR3. The V gene is TRBV7-9, the J gene TRBJ2-7; D might be TRBD1 (6 bases). This CDR3 comprises 13 residues. Per the germline V gene, CDR1 is SEHNR and CDR2 is FQNEAQ (reference sequence). The V and J ends lost 3 bases and 3 bases respectively, with 9 bases between them. Written as DNA, the CDR3 is TGTGCCAGCAGCTTGGGACAAAACTACGAGCAGTACTTC. As protein: CASSLGQNYEQYF.

The table lists this clone with a few counts. The V gene is TRBV10-3, the J gene TRBJ2-7, with D tentatively TRBD1 (5 bases). With 2 bases removed from V and 0 bases from J, the gap between germline ends came to 8 bases. CDR1 and CDR2 (germline): ENHRY, SYGVKD. The CDR3 has 14 amino acids. Written as DNA, the CDR3 is TGTGCCATCAGTGAGGGTGACAGCTCCTACGAGCAGTACTTC. It is translated as CAISEGDSSYEQYF.

This clone has just one count. The chain joins TRBV27 to TRBJ2-3; no clear D. Germline V gene sequence: CDR1 MNHEY, CDR2 SMNVEV (reference sequence). V dropped 5 bases and J dropped 5 bases, with 8 bases sitting between them. The CDR3 extends over 12 amino acids. DNA for the CDR3: TGTGCCAGCAGTCCGACCGGAGATACGCAGTATTTT. Amino acids: CASSPTGDTQYF.

The gene calls are TRBV6-1 and TRBJ2-7; D is perhaps TRBD1 (6 bases). V lost 5 bases and J lost 3, with 11 bases in between. CDR1 and CDR2 (germline): MNHNS, SASEGT. This CDR3 region has 13 residues. The CDR3 region has the DNA TGTGCCAGCAGTAAAAGACAGGTCTACGAGCAGTACTTC. This sequence encodes CASSKRQVYEQYF.

This clone was observed a few times. The chain employs TRBV5-1 and TRBJ2-3, with 10 nucleotides matching TRBD2. Germline assignment: CDR1 SGHRS and CDR2 YFSETQ. CDR3 size: 16 residues. The ends lost 3 bases at V and 5 bases at J; junction bases unmatched: 9. The chain's CDR3 is CASSSSSGRFVDTQYF. The DNA for the CDR3 is TGCGCCAGCAGCTCCAGTAGCGGGAGGTTTGTAGATACGCAGTATTTT.

The chain employs TRBV25-1 and TRBJ2-2, with 9 bases matching TRBD1. The CDR3 sequence is 16 residues long. Germline values: CDR1 MGHDK, CDR2 SYGVNS. Unmatched junction bases numbered 3, after V lost 3 bases and J lost 1 base. Here the CDR3 reads CASSDAGQGNTGELFF. CDR3 in DNA: TGTGCCAGCAGTGACGCGGGACAGGGGAACACCGGGGAGCTGTTTTTT.